This T cell receptor (beta chain) was captured by sequencing in a study of T cells after somatic rescue of genetic block. The protocol was immunoSEQ multiplex PCR, while the TCRdb copy is restricted to in-frame clones and leaves out a portion. This table has approximately 70,000 clones, around 90% appearing once. V was clipped by 4 bases and J by 0 bases, with 16 bases between them. CDR1 is SGHDN, CDR2 FVKESK, per germline. This CDR3 is built from 17 residues. Input material: peripheral blood mononuclear cells (PBMCs). This rearrangement joins TRBV14 to TRBJ2-1; TRBD2 might be the D (5 bases). This receptor was identified in a man younger than 40. The CDR3 DNA reads TGTGCCAGCAGCCCGCGGGTCGGGCACCGCTCCTACAATGAGCAGTTCTTC. This sequence encodes CASSPRVGHRSYNEQFF. Complete variable domain (other parts from reference TRBV14 and TRBJ2-1): EAGVTQFPSHSVIEKGQTVTLRCDPISGHDNLYWYRRVMGKEIKFLLHFVKESKQDESGMPNNRFLAERTGGTYSTLKVQPAELEDSGVYFCASSPRVGHRSYNEQFFGPGTRLTVL.